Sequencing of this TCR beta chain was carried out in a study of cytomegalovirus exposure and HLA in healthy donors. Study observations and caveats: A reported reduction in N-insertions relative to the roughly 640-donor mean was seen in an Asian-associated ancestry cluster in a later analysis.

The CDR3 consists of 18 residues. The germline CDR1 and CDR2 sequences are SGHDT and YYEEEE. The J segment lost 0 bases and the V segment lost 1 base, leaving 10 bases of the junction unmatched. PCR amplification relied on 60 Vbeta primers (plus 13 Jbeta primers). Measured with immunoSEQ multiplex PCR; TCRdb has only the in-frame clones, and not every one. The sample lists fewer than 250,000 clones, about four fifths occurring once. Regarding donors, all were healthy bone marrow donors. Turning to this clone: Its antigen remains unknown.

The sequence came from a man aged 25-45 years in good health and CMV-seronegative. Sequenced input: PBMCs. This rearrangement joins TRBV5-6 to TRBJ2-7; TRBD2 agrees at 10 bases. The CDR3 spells CASSLTLAGNPSSYEQYF. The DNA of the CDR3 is TGTGCCAGCAGCTTGACACTAGCGGGGAACCCGAGCTCCTACGAGCAGTACTTC. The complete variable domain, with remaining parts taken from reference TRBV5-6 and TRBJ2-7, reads DAGVTQSPTHLIKTRGQQVTLRCSPKSGHDTVSWYQQALGQGPQFIFQYYEEEERQRGNFPDRFSGHQFPNYSSELNVNALLLGDSALYLCASSLTLAGNPSSYEQYFGPGTRLTVT.